Each of the 23 T cell receptor beta chains below was sequenced from the same sample in a study of beta chain features in type 1 diabetes. Expressed TCRB transcripts were sequenced because the entire RNA isolate underwent reverse transcription. Sequenced by immunoSEQ multiplex PCR; TCRdb stores in-frame clones only, minus some. This sample has a few hundred thousand clones, with over 12% found just once. The sample consisted of naive CD4+ T cells from blood. These receptors were obtained from a woman between 18 and 29 years old in good health.

This chain links TRBV27 with TRBJ2-5, with D unclear. The CDR3 runs 15 residues. The V and J ends lost 0 bases and 2 bases respectively, with 10 bases between them. CDR1 is MNHEY, CDR2 SMNVEV, per germline (reference sequence). In DNA, the CDR3 is TGTGCCAGCAGTTTATCGTGGAACAGACAAGAGACCCAGTACTTC. Translated, it gives CASSLSWNRQETQYF.

A few counts support this clone. CDR3: CASNGQGQETQYF. The CDR3 coding sequence is TGTGCCAGCAATGGACAGGGACAAGAGACCCAGTACTTC. The rearrangement joins TRBV6-5 to TRBJ2-5, with TRBD1 matching 8 bases. The germline CDR1 and CDR2 sequences are MNHEY and SVGAGI. The CDR3 totals 13 residues. V lost 7 bases and J lost 2; bases outside the gene matches: 3.

The rearrangement links TRBV20-1 to TRBJ1-1; D call uncertain. V lost 4 bases to trimming and J lost 6 bases, with 6 bases between them. This CDR3 spans 10 amino acids. Germline V gene lookup returns CDR1 DFQATT and CDR2 SNEGSKA (reference sequence). CDR3 DNA: TGCAGTGCTAAAGACGCTGAAGCTTTCTTT. Amino acid sequence: CSAKDAEAFF.

This chain links TRBV5-1 with TRBJ2-1; no reliable D call. Trimming left V 0 bases short and J 7 bases short, with 8 bases between. Germline values: CDR1 SGHRS, CDR2 YFSETQ. This CDR3 contains 13 residues. CDR3: CASSLGLENEQFF. In DNA form, the CDR3 reads TGCGCCAGCAGCTTGGGTCTCGAGAATGAGCAGTTCTTC.

The J gene is TRBJ2-1, the V gene TRBV4-3; D possibly corresponds to TRBD1 (5 bases). Trimming took 3 bases from V and 0 from J, leaving 9 bases between them. Per the germline V gene, CDR1 is LGHNA and CDR2 is YSLEER. The CDR3 has 15 amino acids. CDR3 sequence: CASSQGRSSYNEQFF. The DNA of the CDR3 is TGCGCCAGCAGCCAGGGGCGAAGCTCCTACAATGAGCAGTTCTTC.

This sequence joins TRBV4-2 and TRBJ2-1, with 15 bases fitting TRBD2. CDR1 is LGHNA, CDR2 YNFKEQ, per germline. The V gene end was trimmed by 3 bases and the J gene end by 0 bases; junction bases not matched to a gene: 6. This CDR3 has 19 residues. The DNA of the CDR3 is TGTGCCAGCAGCCAGGTCGGACTAGCGGGAGGGAACTCCTACAATGAGCAGTTCTTC. This gives the protein CASSQVGLAGGNSYNEQFF.

The J gene is TRBJ1-1, the V gene TRBV5-1, with D possibly matching TRBD1 (6 bases). Between the trimmed V and J ends, which lost 5 bases and 1 base, there was a span of 12 bases. Germline V lookup: CDR1 SGHRS, CDR2 YFSETQ. This CDR3 is 14 amino acids long. The CDR3 DNA reads TGCGCCAGCAGGCCAGGGGAAACGAACACTGAAGCTTTCTTT. Translating gives CASRPGETNTEAFF.

A few counts support this clone. The chain links TRBV9 to TRBJ1-1; 9 bases fit TRBD1. The V and J ends lost 5 bases and 3 bases, in that order; junction bases with no gene match: 17. This CDR3 contains 18 residues. The germline gives CDR1 SGDLS, CDR2 YYNGEE. In DNA, the CDR3 is TGTGCCAGCAGAGAGGAGGACAGGGGTATGGAGATGGACACTGAAGCTTTCTTT. Translation gives CASREEDRGMEMDTEAFF.

CDR3 residues: CASSILAGLNTGELFF. Here the CDR3 DNA reads TGTGCCAGTAGTATATTAGCGGGATTGAACACCGGGGAGCTGTTTTTT. V usage is TRBV19 and J usage is TRBJ2-2; 8 nucleotides line up with TRBD2. The germline gives CDR1 LNHDA, CDR2 SQIVND (reference sequence). V gave up 2 bases and J gave up 1 base; unmatched junction bases: 3. The CDR3 is 16 residues long. The full variable domain, its missing parts supplied by reference TRBV19 and TRBJ2-2, is DGGITQSPKYLFRKEGQNVTLSCEQNLNHDAMYWYRQDPGQGLRLIYYSQIVNDFQKGDIAEGYSVSREKKESFPLTVTSAQKNPTAFYLCASSILAGLNTGELFFGEGSRLTVL.

This rearrangement joins TRBV11-3 to TRBJ1-1; the D is unclear. The V end lost 2 bases, the J end lost 8 bases, and 12 bases lay between the germline ends. The germline V gene encodes CDR1 SGHNT and CDR2 YENEEA. CDR3 length: 13 residues. Here the CDR3 DNA reads TGTGCCAGCAGCTTACGGGGAGGAGGAGAAGCTTTCTTT. Residues: CASSLRGGGEAFF.

This clone was counted only a few times. The V call is TRBV6-6, the J call TRBJ2-1, with 12 bases aligning to TRBD2. This CDR3 has 16 amino acids. With 5 bases clipped from V and 12 bases from J, the junction kept 14 bases outside the gene matches. The germline V gene has CDR1 MNHNY and CDR2 SVGAGI (reference sequence). In nucleotides, the CDR3 is TGTGCCAGCAGTCCCCCTGGGACTAGCGGGCTTTTCGGGCAGTTCTTC. This sequence encodes CASSPPGTSGLFGQFF.

This clone was counted only a few times. The rearrangement joins TRBV7-9 to TRBJ2-3; 14 positions match TRBD2. The CDR3 covers 15 residues. Germline-derived CDR1 and CDR2 are SEHNR and FQNEAQ (reference sequence). Trimming cost V 5 bases and J 6 bases; bases outside gene matches: 4. The CDR3 here is CASSLRTSGRDTQYF. Written as DNA, the CDR3 is TGTGCCAGCAGCCTCAGGACTAGCGGGAGGGATACGCAGTATTTT.

This clone appeared a few times. This chain links TRBV5-1 with TRBJ2-1; 10 bases agree with TRBD2. The CDR3 totals 15 residues. The germline CDR1 and CDR2 sequences are SGHRS and YFSETQ. V lost 4 bases and J lost 6; bases outside the gene matches: 7. The CDR3 loop reads CASSPSGRAGNEQFF. In DNA form, the CDR3 reads TGCGCCAGCAGCCCGAGCGGGAGGGCCGGCAATGAGCAGTTCTTC.

The sample holds a few counts of this clone. The chain joins TRBV6-1 to TRBJ2-7; 11 bases agree with TRBD1. V lost 10 bases to trimming and J lost 3 bases; unmatched junction nucleotides: 11. Germline CDR1 is MNHNS and CDR2 is SASEGT. This CDR3 region has 15 residues. Written as DNA, the CDR3 is TGTGCCACTTCCTCGAAGGGGACAGGGGGCTACGAGCAGTACTTC. As protein: CATSSKGTGGYEQYF.

The chain has TRBV2 and TRBJ1-2; D not resolved. This CDR3 comprises 12 residues. V lost 3 bases and J lost 7, with 9 bases in between. CDR1 is SNHLY and CDR2 is FYNNEI in the germline V gene. The CDR3 region has the DNA TGTGCCAGCAGTGACAGGCGACCTGGCTACACCTTC. As protein: CASSDRRPGYTF. The full variable domain, rest sourced from reference TRBV2 and TRBJ1-2, is EPEVTQTPSHQVTQMGQEVILRCVPISNHLYFYWYRQILGQKVEFLVSFYNNEISEKSEIFDDQFSVERPDGSNFTLKIRSTKLEDSAMYFCASSDRRPGYTFGSGTRLTVV.

This clone has more than one count but fewer than ten. The J gene is TRBJ2-3, the V gene TRBV13; D perhaps matches TRBD2 (7 bases). The CDR3 consists of 15 residues. The V end was cut by 5 bases, the J end by 2 bases, with 14 bases between. In germline, CDR1 is PRHDT, CDR2 FYEKMQ (reference sequence). The DNA of the CDR3 is TGTGCCAGCAGCCTGCGGGGGCCCTCCACAGATACGCAGTATTTT. Its translation: CASSLRGPSTDTQYF.

A few counts support this clone. V is TRBV7-2 and J is TRBJ2-3, with 7 bases identical to TRBD2. CDR3 length equals 17 residues. Trimming removed 4 bases from V and 5 bases from J; junction bases left unmatched: 15. From germline, CDR1 is SGHTA and CDR2 FQGNSA. Written as DNA, the CDR3 is TGTGCCAGCAGCTCCATACCCCGCGGGAGAAAGGTAGATACGCAGTATTTT. Translating it yields CASSSIPRGRKVDTQYF.

There are a few counts of this clone. V gene TRBV29-1 combines with J gene TRBJ2-5, with D maybe TRBD1 (5 bases). The CDR3 is 13 residues long. Trimming stripped 4 bases from V and 3 bases from J, with 12 bases between. Germline assignment: CDR1 SQVTM and CDR2 ANQGSEA. In DNA, the CDR3 is TGCAGCGTTGGTTCCAGGGTCAAAGAGACCCAGTACTTC. This translates into CSVGSRVKETQYF.

As to this clone: Other DNA sequences from this sample encode an identical CDR3 as well. The J gene is TRBJ2-5, the V gene TRBV7-2, with D possibly matching TRBD2 (6 bases). The V end lost 1 base, the J end lost 1 base, and 7 bases lay between the germline ends. Germline V gene data show CDR1 as SGHTA and CDR2 as FQGNSA. The CDR3 contains 14 residues. The CDR3 here is CASSLGRGQETQYF. The DNA for the CDR3 is TGTGCCAGCAGCTTAGGGCGGGGCCAAGAGACCCAGTACTTC.

This clone was found a few times. The rearrangement links TRBV6-1 to TRBJ2-3, with TRBD1 matching 7 bases. The germline V gene encodes CDR1 MNHNS and CDR2 SASEGT. The ends lost 3 bases at V and 0 bases at J; junction bases unmatched: 6. This CDR3 comprises 16 residues. The CDR3: CASSDKGAVSTDTQYF. The CDR3 coding sequence is TGTGCCAGCAGTGATAAGGGGGCCGTGAGCACAGATACGCAGTATTTT.

J is TRBJ2-3 and V is TRBV5-4; 7 nucleotides match TRBD2. The CDR3 is made up of 18 amino acids. Trimming at V came to 2 bases and at J to 5 bases, leaving 17 bases not matched to a gene. Germline values: CDR1 SGHNT, CDR2 YYREEE (reference sequence). The CDR3 nucleotides read TGTGCCAGCAGCTTACCTTTAGGGGAGGGCCGAGATATAGATACGCAGTATTTT. Its protein is CASSLPLGEGRDIDTQYF.

This clone has only a few counts. V gene TRBV6-5 combines with J gene TRBJ2-2; D call uncertain. CDR1 MNHEY and CDR2 SVGAGI come from the germline V gene. V lost 5 bases to trimming and J lost 5 bases, with 6 bases between them. The CDR3 is 12 amino acids. Here the CDR3 reads CASSLLTGELFF. DNA of the CDR3: TGTGCCAGCAGTCTACTAACCGGGGAGCTGTTTTTT.

The chain combines TRBV27 with TRBJ1-4; 7 bases align to TRBD1. CDR1 is MNHEY, CDR2 SMNVEV, per germline (reference sequence). The V and J ends lost 5 bases and 3 bases, in that order; junction bases with no gene match: 6. CDR3 size: 15 residues. The CDR3 loop reads CASSPHRGPNEKLFF. Here the CDR3 DNA reads TGTGCCAGCAGTCCCCACAGGGGCCCTAATGAAAAACTGTTTTTT. Filled out from reference TRBV27 and TRBJ1-4, the complete variable domain reads EAQVTQNPRYLITVTGKKLTVTCSQNMNHEYMSWYRQDPGLGLRQIYYSMNVEVTDKGDVPEGYKVSRKEKRNFPLILESPSPNQTSLYFCASSPHRGPNEKLFFGSGTQLSVL.